The entry below describes one T cell receptor (beta chain). Its antigen is undetermined. Repertoires were generated with immunoSEQ multiplex PCR, while TCRdb's copy carries only in-frame clones and drops some. The sample contains roughly 140,000 clones, 78% of which appear only once. Autologous stem cell transplantation was followed by relapse in every patient, and brentuximab vedotin exposure varied. This entry belongs to a study of PD-1 blockade in classical Hodgkin lymphoma. Overall study findings and caveats: Baseline diversity resembling that of newly diagnosed patients was seen in complete responders.

The length of the CDR3 is 12 residues. Between the trimmed V and J ends, which lost 5 bases and 6 bases, there was a span of 10 bases. The germline gives CDR1 MNHEY, CDR2 SMNVEV (reference sequence). The clonotype was recovered from a human donor with classical Hodgkin lymphoma. This specimen was peripheral blood mononuclear cells (PBMCs), taken before the second cycle of nivolumab. The J gene is TRBJ1-1, the V gene TRBV27; D may be TRBD1 (5 bases). The CDR3 region has the DNA TGTGCCAGCAGTGGGGGAGGCCCTGAAGCTTTCTTT. This sequence encodes CASSGGGPEAFF.